The next 5 T cell receptor beta chains were all read from a single sample in a study of pediatric ulcerative colitis. The protocol was immunoSEQ multiplex PCR, while the TCRdb copy is restricted to in-frame clones and leaves out a portion. The sample consists of roughly 30,000 clones, around 82% of them appearing once. Sequencing was performed on blood. The receptors originated from a boy younger than 18 with severe ulcerative colitis.

J is TRBJ1-2 and V is TRBV6-4; no definite D call. The V end was cut by 0 bases, the J end by 8 bases, with 10 bases between. Germline V CDR1 and CDR2: MRHNA, SNTAGT. The CDR3 spans 13 residues. The CDR3 coding sequence is TGTGCCAGCAGTGACTCGAGTGTGGGCGGCTACACCTTC. Protein product: CASSDSSVGGYTF.

This clone was seen once. The chain couples TRBV5-1 to TRBJ1-2; 10 nucleotides match TRBD1. The trim removed 2 bases at V and 5 bases at J, leaving 9 bases unmatched. Per the germline V gene, CDR1 is SGHRS and CDR2 is YFSETQ. The CDR3 is 16 residues long. For the CDR3, the DNA is TGCGCCAGCAGCTTTGGGGGACAGGGGATAGGATATGGCTACACCTTC. Residues: CASSFGGQGIGYGYTF.

This clone was seen just once. V and J are TRBV7-9 and TRBJ2-3; 10 bases align to TRBD1. J gave up 2 bases and V 4 bases, and 12 bases lay outside the gene matches. Germline CDR1 and CDR2: SEHNR and FQNEAQ (reference sequence). CDR3 length: 18 amino acids. The CDR3 DNA reads as TGTGCCAGCAGCTCGACAATCGGACAGGGGGGAAACACAGATACGCAGTATTTT. Its translation is CASSSTIGQGGNTDTQYF.

The chain has TRBV6-5 and TRBJ2-5, with unresolved D. The CDR3 consists of 14 residues. Germline CDR1 MNHEY, CDR2 SVGAGI. Trimming took off 7 bases at V and 5 bases at J, with 17 bases between the two ends. CDR3 DNA sequence: TGTGCCAGCAATCCGGGCCCGTCGAGGGAGACCCAGTACTTC. Its translation: CASNPGPSRETQYF.

V usage is TRBV5-6 and J usage is TRBJ1-2; D ambiguous. The V gene's germline CDR1 is SGHDT and CDR2 YYEEEE. There are 12 residues in the CDR3. The V gene lost 3 bases and the J gene lost 1 base, with 4 bases spanning the gap. CDR3 amino acids: CASSSLNYGYTF. In DNA, the CDR3 is TGTGCCAGCAGCTCACTTAACTATGGCTACACCTTC. Based on the CDR3 plus reference TRBV5-6 and TRBJ1-2, the full variable domain is DAGVTQSPTHLIKTRGQQVTLRCSPKSGHDTVSWYQQALGQGPQFIFQYYEEEERQRGNFPDRFSGHQFPNYSSELNVNALLLGDSALYLCASSSLNYGYTFGSGTRLTVV.